Listed here are 8 T cell receptor beta chains from one sample, sequenced in a study of blood T cell repertoires in COVID-19. Generated by immunoSEQ multiplex PCR, the TCRdb table keeps only in-frame clones and is missing some. The sample includes approximately 320,000 clones, over 80% of them seen just once. The sample was PBMCs or T cells enriched from blood (not recorded which). The receptors originated from a woman between 18 and 30 years old who had recovered from COVID-19.

The count of this clone is one. V is TRBV18 and J is TRBJ2-5; TRBD1 might be the D (5 bases). The CDR3 totals 15 residues. Trimming cost V 3 bases and J 2 bases, with 13 bases left between them. Germline CDR1 reads KGHSH; CDR2 reads LQKENI. The CDR3 DNA sequence: TGTGCCAGCTCACCTTCGACAGTGGGTCAAGAGACCCAGTACTTC. Its protein product is CASSPSTVGQETQYF.

The chain joins TRBV27 to TRBJ1-2; a possible D gene is TRBD1 (6 bases). Trimming stripped 6 bases from V and 8 bases from J, with 16 bases between. The length of the CDR3 is 13 residues. Looked up from germline, CDR1 is MNHEY and CDR2 is SMNVEV (reference sequence). DNA for the CDR3: TGTGCCAGCAGCCGGGGGGGCGTGAGGGGCTACACCTTC. Amino acids: CASSRGGVRGYTF.

The chain uses TRBV5-1 and TRBJ2-5; D perhaps matches TRBD2 (5 bases). V lost 0 bases to trimming and J lost 5 bases, with 11 bases between them. The CDR3 runs 14 residues. Per germline, CDR1 SGHRS and CDR2 YFSETQ. The CDR3 bases are TGCGCCAGCAGCTTGGTGCCGGGGTCGGAGACCCAGTACTTC. Translated: CASSLVPGSETQYF. The full variable domain, rest sourced from reference TRBV5-1 and TRBJ2-5, is KAGVTQTPRYLIKTRGQQVTLSCSPISGHRSVSWYQQTPGQGLQFLFEYFSETQRNKGNFPGRFSGRQFSNSRSEMNVSTLELGDSALYLCASSLVPGSETQYFGPGTRLLVL.

The rearrangement links TRBV4-3 to TRBJ1-1; a possible D gene is TRBD1 (6 bases). There are 14 residues in the CDR3. CDR1 and CDR2 (germline): LGHNA, YSLEER. V was cut by 2 bases and J by 4 bases, with 11 bases left in between. The CDR3 is CASSQRGASTEAFF. The CDR3 nucleotides read TGCGCCAGCAGCCAACGGGGGGCCTCCACTGAAGCTTTCTTT.

The CDR3 sequence: CASSFPDGDFSNQPQHF. CDR3 bases: TGTGCCAGCAGTTTCCCGGACGGGGATTTTAGCAATCAGCCCCAGCATTTT. This rearrangement joins TRBV28 to TRBJ1-5; D call uncertain. The V gene's germline CDR1 is MDHEN and CDR2 SYDVKM. The CDR3 contains 17 residues. V was shortened by 3 bases and J by 0 bases, with 15 bases between the two germline ends.

This clone was found a few times. The rearrangement uses TRBV7-2 and TRBJ1-1; D perhaps matches TRBD1 (6 bases). Per germline, CDR1 SGHTA and CDR2 FQGNSA. The CDR3 is 14 residues long. Trimming took 5 bases from V and 5 from J, leaving 15 bases between them. The CDR3 DNA reads TGTGCCAGCAGCGTCAGGGGAAGTGGGACTGAAGCTTTCTTT. Its protein product is CASSVRGSGTEAFF.

The chain uses TRBV7-9 and TRBJ2-7, with a possible D match to TRBD1 (5 bases). With 1 base removed from V and 3 bases from J, the gap between germline ends came to 10 bases. The CDR3 runs to 14 residues. Germline V gene data show CDR1 as SEHNR and CDR2 as FQNEAQ (reference sequence). The CDR3 DNA sequence: TGTGCCAGCAGCTTAGAAGGACAAAGCTACGAGCAGTACTTC. Protein: CASSLEGQSYEQYF.

The V and J genes are TRBV7-3 and TRBJ2-2; TRBD2 matches at 9 bases. This CDR3 contains 16 residues. The J segment lost 4 bases and the V segment lost 2 bases, leaving 5 bases of the junction unmatched. The germline V gene encodes CDR1 SGHTA and CDR2 FQGTGA. The DNA for the CDR3 is TGTGCCAGCAGCTTACAAGGACTAGCGACCACCGGGGAGCTGTTTTTT. Encoded protein: CASSLQGLATTGELFF.